This T cell receptor beta chain was captured by sequencing in a study of cytomegalovirus exposure and HLA in healthy donors. PCR employed 60 Vbeta and 13 Jbeta primers. Assay used: immunoSEQ multiplex PCR; TCRdb lists only in-frame clones, some missing. Of about 73,000 clones in the sample, 75% were seen once. Trimming took 5 bases from V and 1 from J, leaving 11 bases between them. CDR1 LNHDA and CDR2 SQIVND come from the germline V gene (reference sequence). The CDR3 runs to 14 residues. The V and J genes are TRBV19 and TRBJ1-1, with a weak D call TRBD1 (6 bases). The receptor was isolated from a man in his 70s in good health and CMV-seronegative. Sequencing was carried out using PBMCs. Here the CDR3 DNA reads TGTGCCAGTAGTTTTCAACAGGGGAACACTGAAGCTTTCTTT. Its translation: CASSFQQGNTEAFF.